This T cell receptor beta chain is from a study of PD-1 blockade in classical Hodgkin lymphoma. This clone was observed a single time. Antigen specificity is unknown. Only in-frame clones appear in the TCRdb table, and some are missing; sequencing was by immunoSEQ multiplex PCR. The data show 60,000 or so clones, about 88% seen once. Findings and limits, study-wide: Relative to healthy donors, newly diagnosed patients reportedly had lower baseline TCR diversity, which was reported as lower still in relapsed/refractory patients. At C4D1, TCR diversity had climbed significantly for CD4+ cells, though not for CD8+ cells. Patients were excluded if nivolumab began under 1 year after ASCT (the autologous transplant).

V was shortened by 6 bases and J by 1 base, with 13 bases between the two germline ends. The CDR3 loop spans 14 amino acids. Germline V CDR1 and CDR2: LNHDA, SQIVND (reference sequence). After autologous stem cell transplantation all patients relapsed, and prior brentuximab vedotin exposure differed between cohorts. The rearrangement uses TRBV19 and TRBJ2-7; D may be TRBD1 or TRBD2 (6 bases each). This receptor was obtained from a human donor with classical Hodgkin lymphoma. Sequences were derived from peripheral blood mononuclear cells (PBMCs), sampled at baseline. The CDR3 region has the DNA TGTGCCAGTAGGCCGGGGGCGGGATCCTACGAGCAGTACTTC. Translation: CASRPGAGSYEQYF.